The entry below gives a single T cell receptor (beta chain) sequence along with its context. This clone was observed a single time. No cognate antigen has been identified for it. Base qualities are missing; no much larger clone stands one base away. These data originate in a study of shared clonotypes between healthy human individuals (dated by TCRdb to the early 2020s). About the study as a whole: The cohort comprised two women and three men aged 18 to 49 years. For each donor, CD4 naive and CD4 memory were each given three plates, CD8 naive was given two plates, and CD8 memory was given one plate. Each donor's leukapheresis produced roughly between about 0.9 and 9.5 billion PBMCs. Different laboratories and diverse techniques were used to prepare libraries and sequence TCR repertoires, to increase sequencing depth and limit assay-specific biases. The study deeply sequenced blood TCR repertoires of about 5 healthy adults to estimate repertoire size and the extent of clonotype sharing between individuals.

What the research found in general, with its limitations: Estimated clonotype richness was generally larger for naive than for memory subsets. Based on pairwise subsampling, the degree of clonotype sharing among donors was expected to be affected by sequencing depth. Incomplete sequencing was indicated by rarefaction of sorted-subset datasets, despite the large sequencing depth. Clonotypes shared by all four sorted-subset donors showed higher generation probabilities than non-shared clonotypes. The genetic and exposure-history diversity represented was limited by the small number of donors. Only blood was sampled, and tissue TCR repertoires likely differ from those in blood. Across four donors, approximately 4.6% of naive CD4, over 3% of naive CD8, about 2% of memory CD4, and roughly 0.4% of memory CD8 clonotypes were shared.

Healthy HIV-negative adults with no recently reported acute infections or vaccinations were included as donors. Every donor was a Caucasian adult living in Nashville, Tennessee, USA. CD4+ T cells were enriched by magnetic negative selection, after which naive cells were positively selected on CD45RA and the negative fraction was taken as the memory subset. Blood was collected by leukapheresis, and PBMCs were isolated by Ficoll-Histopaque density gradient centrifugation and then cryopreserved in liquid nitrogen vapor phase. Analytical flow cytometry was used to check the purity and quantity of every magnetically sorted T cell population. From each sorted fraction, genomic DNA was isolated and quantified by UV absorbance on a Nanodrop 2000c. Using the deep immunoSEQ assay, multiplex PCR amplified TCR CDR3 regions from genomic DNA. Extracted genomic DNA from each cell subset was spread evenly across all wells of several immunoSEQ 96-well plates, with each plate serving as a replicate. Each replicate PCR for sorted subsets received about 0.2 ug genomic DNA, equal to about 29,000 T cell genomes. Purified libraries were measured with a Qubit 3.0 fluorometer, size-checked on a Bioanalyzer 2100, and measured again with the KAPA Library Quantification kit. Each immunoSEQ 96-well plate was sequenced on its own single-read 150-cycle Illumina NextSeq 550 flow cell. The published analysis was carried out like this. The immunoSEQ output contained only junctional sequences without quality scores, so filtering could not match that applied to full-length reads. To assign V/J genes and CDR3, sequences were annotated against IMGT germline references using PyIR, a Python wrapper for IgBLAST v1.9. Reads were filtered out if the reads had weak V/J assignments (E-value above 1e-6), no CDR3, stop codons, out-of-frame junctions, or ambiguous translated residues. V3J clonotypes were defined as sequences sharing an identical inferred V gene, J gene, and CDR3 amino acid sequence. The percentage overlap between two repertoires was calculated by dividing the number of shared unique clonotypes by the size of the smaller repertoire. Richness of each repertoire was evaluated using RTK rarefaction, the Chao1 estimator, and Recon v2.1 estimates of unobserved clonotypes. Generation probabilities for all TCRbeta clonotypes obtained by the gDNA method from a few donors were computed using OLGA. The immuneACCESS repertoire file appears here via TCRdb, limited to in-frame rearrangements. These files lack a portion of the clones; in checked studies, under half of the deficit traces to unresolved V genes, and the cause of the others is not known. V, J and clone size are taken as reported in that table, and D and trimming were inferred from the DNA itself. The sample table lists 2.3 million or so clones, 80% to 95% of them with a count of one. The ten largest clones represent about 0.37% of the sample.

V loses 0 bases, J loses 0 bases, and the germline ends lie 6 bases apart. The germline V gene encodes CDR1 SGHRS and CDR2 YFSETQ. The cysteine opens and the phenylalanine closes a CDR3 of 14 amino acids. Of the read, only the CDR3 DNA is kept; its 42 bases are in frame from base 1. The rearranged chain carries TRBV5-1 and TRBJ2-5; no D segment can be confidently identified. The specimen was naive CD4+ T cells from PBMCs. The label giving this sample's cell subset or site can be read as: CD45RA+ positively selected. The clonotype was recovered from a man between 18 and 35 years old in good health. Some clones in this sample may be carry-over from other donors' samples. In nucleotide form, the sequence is TGCGCCAGCAGCTTGGACGGTTACCAAGAGACCCAGTACTTC. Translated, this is CASSLDGYQETQYF.